This T cell receptor beta chain was recorded in a study of early T cells in non-severe SARS-CoV-2 infection (dated by TCRdb to the early 2020s). Looking at the study overall: Because TCR sequencing was done on bulk RNA from unsorted whole blood, the alpha and beta chains could not be paired. Overall study outcomes, separate from this receptor: VDJdb matching was skewed toward anti-spike CD8 responses and likely underestimated virus-specific expansions, missing private and CD4 specificities.

Set within a cohort of healthcare workers in London, UK, this nested case-control study involved weekly PCR testing of nasopharyngeal swabs along with blood sampling. Healthcare workers were recruited between 23 and 31 March 2020, during the week of the UK lockdown, and were followed weekly for up to about 16 weeks. Library preparation employed 5' RACE. Instrument on record: NextSeq 500. Unique molecular identifiers were attached to individual cDNA molecules in the TCR library protocol so that sequencing error and PCR bias could be corrected. TCR alpha and beta chains were both sequenced, and the abundances of alpha and beta sequences in each sample were closely correlated with each other. For the original study's pipeline: Decombinator V4 was used to annotate the V gene, J gene and CDR3 of the TCR sequences. TCRs were defined as expanded if a significant change between any two time points was detected under a Poisson model with p below 0.0001. TCR abundances were normalised to the total number of TCRs sequenced in each sample and reported as counts per million. TRAV1-2 paired with TRAJ12, TRAJ20 or TRAJ33 defined MAIT TCRs, while TRAV10 paired with TRAJ18 defined iNKT TCRs. A search of VDJdb, accessed on 1 November 2021, was run for TCRs annotated to CMV, EBV and SARS-CoV-2, with TCRs annotated for multiple antigens excluded. TCRdb trimmed public reads at Q25 via fastp, called clones via MiXCR and kept in-frame beta chains. Every CDR3 protein is listed once, alongside the most common genes and DNA of its rows. The V and J calls, along with clone size, are taken from TCRdb and not from the paper's own processing. The sample table lists roughly 100,000 distinct CDR3 sequences, roughly 13% of them with a count of one. The ten largest account for 5% to 8% of the sample.

The germline V gene encodes CDR1 SGHRS and CDR2 YFSETQ. Relative to germline, V is 2 bases shorter and J is 6 bases shorter, with 7 bases between their ends. The CDR3 covers 12 residues, taking in both the cysteine and the phenylalanine. The DNA shown is the 36-base CDR3, in frame from base 1. Comment on this clonotype: What this receptor recognizes is not known. Base qualities are not recorded, but no much larger clone differs from it by a single base.

The TCR originated in an adult who was a healthcare worker with PCR-confirmed SARS-CoV-2 infection or an uninfected control (not recorded which). Recombination connected TRBV5-1 to TRBJ2-3; TRBD1 is possibly the D segment (5 matching bases). Sequences were obtained from whole blood. The sequence in DNA is TGCGCCAGCAGCTTAAACAGGGATACGCAGTATTTT. Its product reads: CASSLNRDTQYF.